Listed below are T cell receptor beta chains from one sample, sequenced in a study of T cell changes during pregnancy in multiple sclerosis. The protocol was immunoSEQ multiplex PCR, while the TCRdb copy is restricted to in-frame clones and leaves out a portion. The table shows 20,000 to 25,000 clones, with roughly 84% occurring only once. Sequencing used CD8+ T cells from peripheral blood mononuclear cells, obtained before pregnancy. These TCRs come from a female donor with multiple sclerosis, enrolled in a pregnancy study. Both conserved end residues are part of each CDR3. The order of the fields is D gene, CDR3 length, V gene, clone size, J gene, CDR3 DNA, CDR3 protein. The D gene is left open where the match is weak. Clone size is given for some rows only: seen once, a few or many times, or a class if the clone is expanded.

D: NA
length: 15
V: TRBV5-4
size: large
J: TRBJ1-1
DNA: TGTGCCAGCAGCTTGCTAGGGGAGGGGAACACTGAAGCTTTCTTT
CDR3: CASSLLGEGNTEAFF

D: NA
length: 17
V: TRBV14
size: NA
J: TRBJ1-4
DNA: TGTGCCAGCAGCCGCCTGTGGACACAAGCAACTAATGAAAAACTGTTTTTT
CDR3: CASSRLWTQATNEKLFF

D: NA
length: 13
V: TRBV28
size: NA
J: TRBJ1-1
DNA: TGTGCCAGCTCGGGGGGACCGTACACTGAAGCTTTCTTT
CDR3: CASSGGPYTEAFF

D: NA
length: 14
V: TRBV14
size: NA
J: TRBJ2-7
DNA: TGTGCCAGCAGCCAGGGTAACCTAGCTAACGAGCAGTACTTC
CDR3: CASSQGNLANEQYF

D: TRBD2
length: 19
V: TRBV19
size: large
J: TRBJ2-1
DNA: TGTGCCAGGGGGAGGTGGGGGGGACTAGCGGACCTCGTCCTTTATGAGCAGTTCTTC
CDR3: CARGRWGGLADLVLYEQFF

D: TRBD2
length: 17
V: TRBV11-2
size: NA
J: TRBJ2-2
DNA: TGTGCCAGCAGCTTAGATTTTGCTAGCGGTTACACCGGGGAGCTGTTTTTT
CDR3: CASSLDFASGYTGELFF

D: TRBD2
length: 15
V: TRBV7-9
size: NA
J: TRBJ2-1
DNA: TGTGCCAGCAGCCCCCTAGCGGGAGGAATCAATGAGCAGTTCTTC
CDR3: CASSPLAGGINEQFF

D: TRBD2
length: 15
V: TRBV9
size: NA
J: TRBJ2-1
DNA: TGTGCCAGCAGCGTAGCCTTAGCGGGAGGAAATGAGCAGTTCTTC
CDR3: CASSVALAGGNEQFF

D: NA
length: 17
V: TRBV4-1
size: NA
J: TRBJ2-3
DNA: TGCGCCAGCAGTCAATCTCTAAGGACAGGGAGGGTCGATACGCAGTATTTT
CDR3: CASSQSLRTGRVDTQYF

D: NA
length: 16
V: TRBV29-1
size: NA
J: TRBJ2-1
DNA: TGCAGCGTTGAATCGGCGGCCCGAACCTCCTACAATGAGCAGTTCTTC
CDR3: CSVESAARTSYNEQFF

D: NA
length: 13
V: TRBV19
size: medium-sized
J: TRBJ1-1
DNA: TGTGCCAGTAGTATAGGGACAGCTACTGAAGCTTTCTTT
CDR3: CASSIGTATEAFF

D: NA
length: 12
V: TRBV9
size: NA
J: TRBJ1-2
DNA: TGTGCCAGCACCCCGTTAGAGTTAGGCTACACCTTC
CDR3: CASTPLELGYTF

D: TRBD1
length: 13
V: TRBV27
size: NA
J: TRBJ1-1
DNA: TGTGCCAGCACCTGGACAGGGAACACTGAAGCTTTCTTT
CDR3: CASTWTGNTEAFF

D: TRBD2
length: 13
V: TRBV28
size: NA
J: TRBJ2-1
DNA: TGTGCCAGCAGCACCGGGGGGTTGAATGAGCAGTTCTTC
CDR3: CASSTGGLNEQFF

D: NA
length: 12
V: TRBV5-6
size: NA
J: TRBJ1-1
DNA: TGTGCCAGCAGCTTAATGGAGACTGAAGCTTTCTTT
CDR3: CASSLMETEAFF

D: TRBD1
length: 15
V: TRBV2
size: few
J: TRBJ1-5
DNA: TGTGCCAGCAGGGGTGGACAGGGTAGCAATCAGCCCCAGCATTTT
CDR3: CASRGGQGSNQPQHF

D: NA
length: 17
V: TRBV13
size: NA
J: TRBJ1-6
DNA: TGTGCCAGCAGCTTAGGACAGGGTAGCTCCTATAATTCACCCCTCCACTTT
CDR3: CASSLGQGSSYNSPLHF

D: NA
length: 15
V: TRBV16
size: NA
J: TRBJ1-1
DNA: TGTGCCAGCAGCTCCCGAGAAGGGGCGAACACTGAAGCTTTCTTT
CDR3: CASSSREGANTEAFF

D: TRBD1
length: 15
V: TRBV11-2
size: NA
J: TRBJ1-4
DNA: TGTGCCAGCAGCGACGCGGGACAGGGTAATGAAAAACTGTTTTTT
CDR3: CASSDAGQGNEKLFF

D: TRBD2
length: 11
V: TRBV2
size: NA
J: TRBJ2-7
DNA: TGTGCCAGCAGCGGGCTAGCGGGATTTTTCTTC
CDR3: CASSGLAGFFF

D: NA
length: 16
V: TRBV19
size: NA
J: TRBJ1-4
DNA: TGTGCCAGTAGTATAGATGGCGGGGCAGGTAATGAAAAACTGTTTTTT
CDR3: CASSIDGGAGNEKLFF

D: TRBD2
length: 14
V: TRBV6-1
size: NA
J: TRBJ2-3
DNA: TGTGCCAGCAGTGCTGGACTAGCGTCAGATACGCAGTATTTT
CDR3: CASSAGLASDTQYF

D: NA
length: 14
V: TRBV10-3
size: NA
J: TRBJ2-1
DNA: TGTGCCATCAGTGAGTCTTTTTCTGACGGGGAGCAGTTCTTC
CDR3: CAISESFSDGEQFF

D: NA
length: 15
V: TRBV7-8
size: NA
J: TRBJ2-7
DNA: TGTGCCAGCAGCTTAGATACCAGTCACATCTACGAGCAGTACTTC
CDR3: CASSLDTSHIYEQYF

D: TRBD2
length: 14
V: TRBV6-5
size: medium-sized
J: TRBJ2-7
DNA: TGTGCCAGCACCCCACGGGCTAGCGGGACCCAGCAGTACTTC
CDR3: CASTPRASGTQQYF

D: TRBD2
length: 17
V: TRBV18
size: NA
J: TRBJ2-3
DNA: TGTGCCAGCTCAATGCCGGGACTAGCGGGAGTGGCAGATACGCAGTATTTT
CDR3: CASSMPGLAGVADTQYF

D: TRBD1
length: 19
V: TRBV9
size: NA
J: TRBJ1-2
DNA: TGTGCCAGCAGCCCTCGAATCGGGACAGGGGGCCATTATAACTATGGCTACACCTTC
CDR3: CASSPRIGTGGHYNYGYTF

D: TRBD2
length: 16
V: TRBV7-2
size: medium-sized
J: TRBJ2-7
DNA: TGTGCCAGCAGCTTGGGACTAGCGGGAGGGGCCTACGAGCAGTACTTC
CDR3: CASSLGLAGGAYEQYF

D: NA
length: 13
V: TRBV10-1
size: once
J: TRBJ1-5
DNA: TGCGCCAGCGGTCACAAGTTCAATCAGCCCCAGCATTTT
CDR3: CASGHKFNQPQHF

D: TRBD2
length: 13
V: TRBV6-5
size: NA
J: TRBJ2-1
DNA: TGTGCCAGCAGTTACCTTAGCGGGGATGAGCAGTTCTTC
CDR3: CASSYLSGDEQFF

D: NA
length: 17
V: TRBV5-4
size: NA
J: TRBJ1-2
DNA: TGTGCCAGCAGCTTGGGAGACCCAGGGCTGGCCAACTATGGCTACACCTTC
CDR3: CASSLGDPGLANYGYTF

D: TRBD1
length: 16
V: TRBV28
size: NA
J: TRBJ1-2
DNA: TGTGCCAGCAGTTTTTCGGGACAGCAAGCTAACTATGGCTACACCTTC
CDR3: CASSFSGQQANYGYTF

D: TRBD2
length: 16
V: TRBV4-1
size: NA
J: TRBJ2-1
DNA: TGCGCCAGCAGCAGAGGCGGGAGGAACTCCTACAATGAGCAGTTCTTC
CDR3: CASSRGGRNSYNEQFF

D: TRBD2
length: 15
V: TRBV6-1
size: NA
J: TRBJ2-7
DNA: TGTGCCAGCAGTGAAGTTGGCGGGAGAGCCTACGAGCAGTACTTC
CDR3: CASSEVGGRAYEQYF

D: NA
length: 14
V: TRBV6-4
size: few
J: TRBJ2-1
DNA: TGTGCCAGCAGTGTTAGCGCAGCCATCAATGAGCAGTTCTTC
CDR3: CASSVSAAINEQFF

D: TRBD2
length: 15
V: TRBV7-6
size: once
J: TRBJ2-1
DNA: TGTGCCAGCAGCGGACTAGCGAGCTCCTACAATGAGCAGTTCTTC
CDR3: CASSGLASSYNEQFF

D: TRBD1
length: 15
V: TRBV7-6
size: NA
J: TRBJ2-7
DNA: TGTGCCAGCAGCTCCACGGACAGGCTTGCCTACGAGCAGTACTTC
CDR3: CASSSTDRLAYEQYF

D: TRBD1
length: 15
V: TRBV27
size: NA
J: TRBJ1-4
DNA: TGTGCCAGCAGTTTGACAGGGGAGGAGGGTGAAAAACTGTTTTTT
CDR3: CASSLTGEEGEKLFF

D: TRBD1
length: 16
V: TRBV6-5
size: NA
J: TRBJ2-7
DNA: TGTGCCAGCAGTTACTCGAAGGACAGGGATTCCTACGAGCAGTACTTC
CDR3: CASSYSKDRDSYEQYF

D: TRBD1
length: 17
V: TRBV6-1
size: NA
J: TRBJ2-1
DNA: TGTGCCAGCAGTGACCCCGCGACAGGGGCCTCCAACGATGAGCAGTTCTTC
CDR3: CASSDPATGASNDEQFF

D: NA
length: 11
V: TRBV11-2
size: NA
J: TRBJ1-1
DNA: TGTGCCAGCACCTGGGGGGTTGGGGCTTTCTTT
CDR3: CASTWGVGAFF

D: NA
length: 16
V: TRBV29-1
size: once
J: TRBJ2-7
DNA: TGCAGCGTTGAAGATCCTGTTGACGGGAGAGAATACGAGCAGTACTTC
CDR3: CSVEDPVDGREYEQYF

D: NA
length: 13
V: TRBV5-1
size: NA
J: TRBJ1-3
DNA: TGCGCCAGCAGCGGGAGAAGGCGAAACACCATATATTTT
CDR3: CASSGRRRNTIYF

D: TRBD1
length: 18
V: TRBV7-2
size: NA
J: TRBJ2-1
DNA: TGTGCCAGCAGCTTAGTGTTCCCTGGACAGGGTATATGGGATGAGCAGTTCTTC
CDR3: CASSLVFPGQGIWDEQFF

D: NA
length: 14
V: TRBV6-5
size: NA
J: TRBJ2-7
DNA: TGTGCCAGCAGTTACCGCCAGACTTACTACGAGCAGTACTTC
CDR3: CASSYRQTYYEQYF

D: NA
length: 14
V: TRBV5-6
size: once
J: TRBJ1-3
DNA: TGTGCCAGCAGCTTGGGACCCGCGGGGAACACCATATATTTT
CDR3: CASSLGPAGNTIYF

D: TRBD2
length: 16
V: TRBV11-3
size: once
J: TRBJ2-2
DNA: TGTGCCAGCAGCTCTAGGAGCGGTAGCGGGACCGGGGAGCTGTTTTTT
CDR3: CASSSRSGSGTGELFF

D: TRBD1
length: 12
V: TRBV29-1
size: few
J: TRBJ1-2
DNA: TGCAGCGTTTACGGGACAGGGAAAGGCTACACCTTC
CDR3: CSVYGTGKGYTF

D: NA
length: 16
V: TRBV10-3
size: NA
J: TRBJ2-1
DNA: TGTGCCATCAGTGAGGGGAGGCTAGCGTTGAACAATGAGCAGTTCTTC
CDR3: CAISEGRLALNNEQFF

D: TRBD2
length: 14
V: TRBV10-2
size: NA
J: TRBJ2-7
DNA: TGCGCCAGCAGTGGACTAGCGGACGTCTACGAGCAGTACTTC
CDR3: CASSGLADVYEQYF

D: NA
length: 16
V: TRBV7-9
size: NA
J: TRBJ2-2
DNA: TGTGCCAGCGGACATTCCCGGGACTTGGCGGGCGGGGAGCTGTTTTTT
CDR3: CASGHSRDLAGGELFF

D: TRBD1
length: 15
V: TRBV5-5
size: NA
J: TRBJ2-7
DNA: TGTGCCAGCAGCTCGATGACAGGGGGATTGGGAGAGCAGTACTTC
CDR3: CASSSMTGGLGEQYF

D: NA
length: 15
V: TRBV28
size: NA
J: TRBJ2-6
DNA: TGTGCCAGCAGTAGACAGAGCTCTGGGGCCAACGTCCTGACTTTC
CDR3: CASSRQSSGANVLTF

D: NA
length: 14
V: TRBV6-5
size: NA
J: TRBJ2-7
DNA: TGTGCCAGCAGTTACAAAGCAGGCTACAACGAGCAGTACTTC
CDR3: CASSYKAGYNEQYF

D: NA
length: 12
V: TRBV29-1
size: NA
J: TRBJ1-2
DNA: TGCAGCGTTGAAGCCAGGGCAGACGGCTACACCTTC
CDR3: CSVEARADGYTF

D: TRBD2
length: 15
V: TRBV4-2
size: NA
J: TRBJ2-7
DNA: TGTGCCAGCAGCCGGTGGACTAGCGGACACTACGAGCAGTACTTC
CDR3: CASSRWTSGHYEQYF

D: NA
length: 16
V: TRBV27
size: NA
J: TRBJ1-1
DNA: TGTGCCAGCAGTTTATGGGGGCCAGCGGAGAACACTGAAGCTTTCTTT
CDR3: CASSLWGPAENTEAFF

D: NA
length: 16
V: TRBV5-4
size: few
J: TRBJ1-2
DNA: TGTGCCAGCAGCCCCCTCCTGGGAGGCCTTAACTATGGCTACACCTTC
CDR3: CASSPLLGGLNYGYTF